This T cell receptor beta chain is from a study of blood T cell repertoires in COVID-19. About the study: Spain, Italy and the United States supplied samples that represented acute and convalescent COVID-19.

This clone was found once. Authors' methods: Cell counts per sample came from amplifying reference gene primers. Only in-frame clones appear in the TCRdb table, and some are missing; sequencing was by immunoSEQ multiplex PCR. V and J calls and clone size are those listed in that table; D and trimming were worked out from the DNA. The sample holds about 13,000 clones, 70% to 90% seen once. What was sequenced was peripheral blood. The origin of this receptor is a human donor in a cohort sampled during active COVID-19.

In nucleotides, the CDR3 is TGTGCCAGCAGCCTTAGCGGGAGCTCGGTTGAGCAGTTCTTC. Translated: CASSLSGSSVEQFF. The chain links TRBV5-4 to TRBJ2-1, with 9 nucleotides matching TRBD2. V shed 4 bases and J 9 bases; nucleotides not matched to a gene: 8. This CDR3 region has 14 residues. Per the germline V gene, CDR1 is SGHNT and CDR2 is YYREEE (reference sequence).